This TCR beta chain comes out of a study of identical twins. Study-level points and caveats: Twins' surplus sharing was weaker for beta out-of-frame sequences. Memory repertoires showed no such pattern, whereas abundant cord blood beta clonotypes carried fewer insertions.

TCRdb recomputed calls from the 5' RACE reads with MiXCR, one row per CDR3 protein. The table has 650,000 to 800,000 distinct CDR3 sequences, more than 6.5% seen once. Germline V gene data show CDR1 as SEHNR and CDR2 as FQNEAQ (reference sequence). The CDR3 extends over 14 amino acids. V trimming: 1 base; J trimming: 6 bases; junction bases outside the gene matches: 5. On this clonotype: Antigen specificity is unknown.

This sample was shared with a second study, whose subject was yellow fever vaccine responses in identical twins.

The J gene is TRBJ1-1, the V gene TRBV7-9; 7 bases agree with TRBD1. Sequenced: PBMCs. The source of this sequence is a woman between 18 and 30 years old in good health. The CDR3 spells CASSLVQGGAEAFF. The CDR3 DNA reads TGTGCCAGCAGCTTAGTTCAGGGGGGTGCTGAAGCTTTCTTT.